Presented here are 30 T cell receptor beta chains from one specimen sequenced in a study of Graves' ophthalmopathy and Graves' hyperthyroidism. Using RNA transcripts, the TCR beta CDR3 regions were amplified. HTBI-primed first-round RT-PCR preceded second-round multiplex PCR. TCRdb fed the multiplex PCR reads into MiXCR, producing one record per CDR3 protein. The table has roughly 500,000 distinct CDR3 sequences, 14% seen once; the top ten hold approximately 9.8%. Sequenced material: blood. The receptors derive from a woman younger than 45 with Graves' ophthalmopathy.

This clonotype was seen a handful of times. V and J are TRBV7-2 and TRBJ2-7; 11 positions match TRBD1. Losses at the gene ends were 3 bases for V and 7 bases for J; bases not matched to a gene: 5. The CDR3 sequence is 14 residues long. Germline CDR1 and CDR2: SGHTA and FQGNSA. The CDR3 nucleotides are TGTGCCAGCAGCTTTTTGGACAGGGGGCATGAGCAGTACTTC. Encoded protein: CASSFLDRGHEQYF.

In this sample, this clonotype turned up many times. The chain joins TRBV27 to TRBJ2-5; TRBD2 aligns across 8 bases. In germline, CDR1 is MNHEY, CDR2 SMNVEV (reference sequence). Trimming at V came to 5 bases and at J to 5 bases, leaving 7 bases not matched to a gene. The CDR3 totals 14 residues. The CDR3 region is CASSPGLVQETQYF. The CDR3 nucleotides are TGTGCCAGCAGTCCGGGACTAGTCCAGGAGACCCAGTACTTC.

This clonotype was recorded many times. The chain recombines TRBV9 with TRBJ1-6; no definite D call. The CDR3 spans 14 residues. Germline lookup yields CDR1 SGDLS and CDR2 YYNGEE. Deletions cut 2 bases from V and 7 bases from J, with 10 bases between. The CDR3 DNA reads as TGTGCCAGCAGCGTGCAGGTGGGAAATTCACCCCTCCACTTT. It codes for CASSVQVGNSPLHF.

This clonotype was counted between two and nine times. The chain couples TRBV25-1 to TRBJ2-7; D gene ambiguous. The germline gives CDR1 MGHDK, CDR2 SYGVNS. The CDR3 spans 13 residues. V was pared by 5 bases and J by 3 bases, with 11 bases between. The CDR3 sequence is CASSPMAFYEQYF. DNA for the CDR3: TGTGCCAGCAGTCCCATGGCATTCTACGAGCAGTACTTC.

This clonotype came up many times. The gene calls are TRBV19 and TRBJ2-5; D could derive from TRBD1 or TRBD2 (6 bases each). The CDR3 is 15 residues long. CDR1 and CDR2 from the germline V gene are LNHDA and SQIVND (reference sequence). With 7 bases removed from V and 1 base from J, the gap between germline ends came to 16 bases. CDR3 nucleotide sequence: TGTGCCAGTACCTCAGTGGGGGGCGGCCAAGAGACCCAGTACTTC. Translated, it gives CASTSVGGGQETQYF.

This clonotype has a count of ten or more. The chain recombines TRBV12-3 or TRBV12-4 with TRBJ1-1; maybe TRBD1 (5 bases). The CDR3 runs 13 residues. V gave up 6 bases and J gave up 5 bases, with 13 bases separating them. The CDR3 region is CASRFAGLTEAFF. The CDR3 bases are TGTGCCAGCAGGTTCGCGGGGCTGACTGAAGCTTTCTTT.

V usage is TRBV20-1 and J usage is TRBJ2-5; 7 nucleotides agree with TRBD1. The germline CDR1 and CDR2 sequences are DFQATT and SNEGSKA (reference sequence). This CDR3 spans 14 amino acids. J gave up 2 bases and V 5 bases, and 8 bases lay outside the gene matches. Written as DNA, the CDR3 is TGCAGTGCTCTACGAGGGACAGTACAAGAGACCCAGTACTTC. Its protein is CSALRGTVQETQYF.

This clonotype was seen ten or more times. The rearrangement joins TRBV4-2 to TRBJ1-1; the D is unclear. The CDR3 has 11 residues. The germline gives CDR1 LGHNA, CDR2 YNFKEQ. Trimming removed 7 bases at V and 5 bases at J, with 8 bases between. CDR3 nucleotide sequence: TGTGCCAGCAAATCGGGGACTGAAGCTTTCTTT. It specifies CASKSGTEAFF.

This clonotype occurred many times. The gene calls are TRBV24-1 and TRBJ2-2; the D is unclear. V was clipped by 7 bases and J by 0 bases, with 8 bases between them. This CDR3 region has 14 residues. Germline-derived CDR1 and CDR2 are KGHDR and SFDVKD. The CDR3 loop is CATRAPSNTGELFF. DNA for the CDR3: TGTGCCACCAGAGCCCCTTCGAACACCGGGGAGCTGTTTTTT.

This clonotype was found many times. The rearrangement joins TRBV6-1 to TRBJ1-1; D is unclear. The CDR3 is made up of 11 amino acids. V lost 4 bases, J lost 7 bases, and 7 bases lay in between. Germline assignment: CDR1 MNHNS and CDR2 SASEGT. For the CDR3, the DNA is TGTGCCAGCAGTGCCCCAGGTGAAGCTTTCTTT. This codes for CASSAPGEAFF.

This clonotype came up many times. The chain joins TRBV29-1 to TRBJ1-2; 11 nucleotides agree with TRBD1. Germline CDR1 reads SQVTM; CDR2 reads ANQGSEA. The CDR3 loop spans 13 amino acids. The ends lost 6 bases at V and 7 bases at J; junction bases unmatched: 7. CDR3 sequence (DNA): TGCAGCGTGGTCGGACAGGGGGCGGCTGGCTACACCTTC. Its translation: CSVVGQGAAGYTF. Based on the CDR3 plus reference TRBV29-1 and TRBJ1-2, the full variable domain is SAVISQKPSRDICQRGTSLTIQCQVDSQVTMMFWYRQQPGQSLTLIATANQGSEATYESGFVIDKFPISRPNLTFSTLTVSNMSPEDSSIYLCSVVGQGAAGYTFGSGTRLTVV.

This clonotype showed up just a few times. V is TRBV6-1 and J is TRBJ1-6; possibly TRBD1 for D (5 bases). V was clipped by 7 bases and J by 0 bases, with 16 bases between them. CDR3 size: 17 residues. Germline assignment: CDR1 MNHNS and CDR2 SASEGT. CDR3 amino acids: CASKTASTSSYNSPLHF. The CDR3 DNA follows: TGTGCCAGCAAGACAGCCTCTACGTCCTCCTATAATTCACCCCTCCACTTT.

This clonotype was seen ten or more times. This chain joins TRBV30 and TRBJ2-7; D is possibly TRBD1 (6 bases). V was shortened by 6 bases and J by 1 base, with 22 bases between the two germline ends. There are 16 residues in the CDR3. Germline V CDR1 and CDR2: GTSNPN, SVGIG (reference sequence). DNA of the CDR3: TGTGCCTGCCAGAAGATGGCCAGGGGAGCGTCCTACGAGCAGTACTTC. It codes for CACQKMARGASYEQYF. Filled out from reference TRBV30 and TRBJ2-7, the complete variable domain reads SQTIHQWPATLVQPVGSPLSLECTVEGTSNPNLYWYRQAAGRGLQLLFYSVGIGQISSEVPQNLSASRPQDRQFILSSKKLLLSDSGFYLCACQKMARGASYEQYFGPGTRLTVT.

This clonotype has a count of ten or more. The chain links TRBV24-1 to TRBJ2-7, with a possible D match to TRBD2 (5 bases). CDR3 length: 16 amino acids. The ends were cut back, 10 bases at V and 3 bases at J, with 24 bases in the middle. Looked up from germline, CDR1 is KGHDR and CDR2 is SFDVKD. DNA for the CDR3: TGTGCCACAACCAGAGAGGCGGGTCCTCGATTCTACGAGCAGTACTTC. Its translation is CATTREAGPRFYEQYF.

This clonotype was seen at least ten times. CDR3 amino acids: CASRRDRGTETQYF. CDR3 in DNA: TGCGCCAGCAGGCGAGACAGGGGAACAGAGACCCAGTACTTC. This rearrangement joins TRBV5-1 to TRBJ2-5; 8 nucleotides line up with TRBD1. The CDR3 spans 14 residues. The germline CDR1 and CDR2 sequences are SGHRS and YFSETQ. With V trimmed by 5 bases and J by 4 bases, 7 bases remained unmatched.

This clonotype turned up a few times. This chain connects TRBV18 to TRBJ1-5; D is undetermined. The germline V gene has CDR1 KGHSH and CDR2 LQKENI. The CDR3 runs to 14 residues. V shed 5 bases and J shed 2 bases, with 10 bases lying between them. CDR3 in amino acids: CASSFDTRNQPQHF. The CDR3 bases are TGTGCCAGCTCATTCGACACACGCAATCAGCCCCAGCATTTT.

This clonotype was recorded many times. The V and J genes are TRBV2 and TRBJ2-7; 9 bases are shared with TRBD1. J gave up 7 bases and V 3 bases, and 1 base lay outside the gene matches. CDR3 length: 12 residues. CDR1 is SNHLY and CDR2 is FYNNEI in the germline V gene. The CDR3 DNA is TGTGCCAGCAGTGAGACAGGGGGAGAGCAGTACTTC. Its protein product is CASSETGGEQYF.

This clonotype was counted at least ten times. The rearrangement uses TRBV28 and TRBJ1-5; D is unclear. Germline V lookup: CDR1 MDHEN, CDR2 SYDVKM. The CDR3 spans 14 residues. The V end was cut by 8 bases, the J end by 4 bases, with 15 bases between. CDR3 nucleotides: TGTGCCAGCGCTCTTTCCGGTGGGAATCAGCCCCAGCATTTT. Its translation: CASALSGGNQPQHF.

This clonotype was observed many times. This rearrangement joins TRBV13 to TRBJ1-1; a weak D match, TRBD1 (5 bases). CDR1 PRHDT and CDR2 FYEKMQ come from the germline V gene (reference sequence). Trimming pared 3 bases from V and 6 bases from J, leaving 17 bases between. The CDR3 loop spans 15 amino acids. The CDR3 DNA follows: TGTGCCAGCAGCTTCTCCTCGTCGGAAGGGGCTGAAGCTTTCTTT. Translated, it gives CASSFSSSEGAEAFF. Together with reference TRBV13 and TRBJ1-1, the CDR3 gives the full variable domain: AAGVIQSPRHLIKEKRETATLKCYPIPRHDTVYWYQQGPGQDPQFLISFYEKMQSDKGSIPDRFSAQQFSDYHSELNMSSLELGDSALYFCASSFSSSEGAEAFFGQGTRLTVV.

This clonotype was seen a handful of times. The V and J genes are TRBV4-1 and TRBJ2-4; 9 bases match TRBD2. Germline CDR1 and CDR2: MGHRA and YSYEKL. The length of the CDR3 is 18 residues. V lost 0 bases and J lost 7; bases outside the gene matches: 13. The CDR3 spells CASSQDQAAGGRGNIQYF. The CDR3 bases are TGCGCCAGCAGCCAAGATCAGGCAGCGGGAGGCCGAGGGAACATTCAGTACTTC.

This clonotype came up many times. The genes are TRBV28 and TRBJ2-5; D is tentatively TRBD1 or TRBD2 (5 bases each). The CDR3 contains 13 residues. The germline V and J ends were trimmed by 5 bases and 10 bases, with 17 bases remaining between them. Germline CDR1 reads MDHEN; CDR2 reads SYDVKM. The CDR3, as DNA: TGTGCCAGCAGTCCGGGACCGAAAAGAGGCCAGTACTTC. It encodes CASSPGPKRGQYF. Full variable domain (missing parts from reference TRBV28 and TRBJ2-5): DVKVTQSSRYLVKRTGEKVFLECVQDMDHENMFWYRQDPGLGLRLIYFSYDVKMKEKGDIPEGYSVSREKKERFSLILESASTNQTSMYLCASSPGPKRGQYFGPGTRLLVL.

This clonotype occurred a few times. V is TRBV19 and J is TRBJ1-2, with D possibly matching TRBD1 (6 bases). Trimming removed 7 bases at V and 4 bases at J, with 16 bases between. In germline, CDR1 is LNHDA, CDR2 SQIVND (reference sequence). The CDR3 has 14 amino acids. DNA for the CDR3: TGTGCCAGTAAAGAGGGGGAACCGACCTATGGCTACACCTTC. The encoded protein is CASKEGEPTYGYTF.

This clonotype has ten or more counts. The chain recombines TRBV6-1 with TRBJ2-5; TRBD1 might be the D (7 bases). CDR1 and CDR2 (germline): MNHNS, SASEGT. This CDR3 contains 15 residues. The V end was cut by 1 base, the J end by 4 bases, with 13 bases between. CDR3: CASSEGTGGSETQYF. Written as DNA, the CDR3 is TGTGCCAGCAGTGAAGGGACAGGAGGGTCAGAGACCCAGTACTTC.

Ten or more counts support this clonotype. This chain uses TRBV10-3 with TRBJ1-5; no clear D gene. Germline loops: CDR1 ENHRY, CDR2 SYGVKD. Trimming cost V 2 bases and J 9 bases, with 11 bases left between them. This CDR3 has 13 amino acids. The chain's CDR3 is CAISEVEDRPQHF. Here the CDR3 DNA reads TGTGCCATCAGTGAGGTGGAGGATCGGCCCCAGCATTTT.

This clonotype came up many times. V is TRBV10-2 and J is TRBJ2-7; no firm D call. The CDR3 contains 11 residues. With 7 bases removed from V and 10 bases from J, the gap between germline ends came to 14 bases. Germline V CDR1 and CDR2: WSHSY, SAAADI. CDR3 bases: TGCGCCAGCACTATCCGGCCTGGTCAGTACTTC. Its protein product is CASTIRPGQYF.

This clonotype was found many times. The chain uses TRBV6-5 and TRBJ1-5, with D tentatively TRBD1 (5 bases). CDR3 length equals 13 residues. V was shortened by 7 bases and J by 4 bases, with 11 bases between the two germline ends. Germline V gene lookup returns CDR1 MNHEY and CDR2 SVGAGI. The CDR3 bases are TGTGCCAGCAAGGAGGGGTGGAATCAGCCCCAGCATTTT. This gives the protein CASKEGWNQPQHF.

A word on this clonotype: Lacking the conserved final phenylalanine or tryptophan, this CDR3 likely reflects a read error. The V gene is TRBV12-3 or TRBV12-4, the J gene TRBJ1-2, with unresolved D. Trimming stripped 3 bases from V and 0 bases from J, with 8 bases between. The CDR3 consists of 14 residues. CDR3 coding DNA: TGTGCCAGCAGTTTGCAGGTCTCTAACTATGGCTACACCTTG. Protein sequence: CASSLQVSNYGYTL.

This clonotype was counted ten times or more. The CDR3 DNA reads as TGTGCCTGGAGTAACAGGGGTCGATACGAGCAGTACTTC. It translates to CAWSNRGRYEQYF. V gene TRBV30 combines with J gene TRBJ2-7; 7 positions agree with TRBD1. Unmatched junction bases numbered 5, after V lost 2 bases and J lost 4 bases. The CDR3 length is 13 residues. Germline CDR1 reads GTSNPN; CDR2 reads SVGIG (reference sequence).

This clonotype was picked up a small number of times. This could be a read error, since a much larger clone is one nucleotide away. This chain links TRBV7-2 with TRBJ1-1; D uncertain. Germline loops: CDR1 SGHTA, CDR2 FQGNSA. The CDR3 runs 12 residues. CDR3 protein: CASSLFNTEACF. The CDR3 nucleotides are TGTGCCAGCAGCTTATTTAACACTGAAGCTTGCTTT.

This clonotype was picked up many times. The genes are TRBV11-1 and TRBJ1-1; the D is unclear. Germline V gene data show CDR1 as SGHAT and CDR2 as FQDESV (reference sequence). The CDR3 runs 13 residues. Trimming removed 5 bases from V and 5 bases from J, with 12 bases in between. The CDR3 protein is CASSIIRGTEAFF. CDR3 sequence (DNA): TGTGCCAGCAGCATCATAAGAGGAACTGAAGCTTTCTTT.